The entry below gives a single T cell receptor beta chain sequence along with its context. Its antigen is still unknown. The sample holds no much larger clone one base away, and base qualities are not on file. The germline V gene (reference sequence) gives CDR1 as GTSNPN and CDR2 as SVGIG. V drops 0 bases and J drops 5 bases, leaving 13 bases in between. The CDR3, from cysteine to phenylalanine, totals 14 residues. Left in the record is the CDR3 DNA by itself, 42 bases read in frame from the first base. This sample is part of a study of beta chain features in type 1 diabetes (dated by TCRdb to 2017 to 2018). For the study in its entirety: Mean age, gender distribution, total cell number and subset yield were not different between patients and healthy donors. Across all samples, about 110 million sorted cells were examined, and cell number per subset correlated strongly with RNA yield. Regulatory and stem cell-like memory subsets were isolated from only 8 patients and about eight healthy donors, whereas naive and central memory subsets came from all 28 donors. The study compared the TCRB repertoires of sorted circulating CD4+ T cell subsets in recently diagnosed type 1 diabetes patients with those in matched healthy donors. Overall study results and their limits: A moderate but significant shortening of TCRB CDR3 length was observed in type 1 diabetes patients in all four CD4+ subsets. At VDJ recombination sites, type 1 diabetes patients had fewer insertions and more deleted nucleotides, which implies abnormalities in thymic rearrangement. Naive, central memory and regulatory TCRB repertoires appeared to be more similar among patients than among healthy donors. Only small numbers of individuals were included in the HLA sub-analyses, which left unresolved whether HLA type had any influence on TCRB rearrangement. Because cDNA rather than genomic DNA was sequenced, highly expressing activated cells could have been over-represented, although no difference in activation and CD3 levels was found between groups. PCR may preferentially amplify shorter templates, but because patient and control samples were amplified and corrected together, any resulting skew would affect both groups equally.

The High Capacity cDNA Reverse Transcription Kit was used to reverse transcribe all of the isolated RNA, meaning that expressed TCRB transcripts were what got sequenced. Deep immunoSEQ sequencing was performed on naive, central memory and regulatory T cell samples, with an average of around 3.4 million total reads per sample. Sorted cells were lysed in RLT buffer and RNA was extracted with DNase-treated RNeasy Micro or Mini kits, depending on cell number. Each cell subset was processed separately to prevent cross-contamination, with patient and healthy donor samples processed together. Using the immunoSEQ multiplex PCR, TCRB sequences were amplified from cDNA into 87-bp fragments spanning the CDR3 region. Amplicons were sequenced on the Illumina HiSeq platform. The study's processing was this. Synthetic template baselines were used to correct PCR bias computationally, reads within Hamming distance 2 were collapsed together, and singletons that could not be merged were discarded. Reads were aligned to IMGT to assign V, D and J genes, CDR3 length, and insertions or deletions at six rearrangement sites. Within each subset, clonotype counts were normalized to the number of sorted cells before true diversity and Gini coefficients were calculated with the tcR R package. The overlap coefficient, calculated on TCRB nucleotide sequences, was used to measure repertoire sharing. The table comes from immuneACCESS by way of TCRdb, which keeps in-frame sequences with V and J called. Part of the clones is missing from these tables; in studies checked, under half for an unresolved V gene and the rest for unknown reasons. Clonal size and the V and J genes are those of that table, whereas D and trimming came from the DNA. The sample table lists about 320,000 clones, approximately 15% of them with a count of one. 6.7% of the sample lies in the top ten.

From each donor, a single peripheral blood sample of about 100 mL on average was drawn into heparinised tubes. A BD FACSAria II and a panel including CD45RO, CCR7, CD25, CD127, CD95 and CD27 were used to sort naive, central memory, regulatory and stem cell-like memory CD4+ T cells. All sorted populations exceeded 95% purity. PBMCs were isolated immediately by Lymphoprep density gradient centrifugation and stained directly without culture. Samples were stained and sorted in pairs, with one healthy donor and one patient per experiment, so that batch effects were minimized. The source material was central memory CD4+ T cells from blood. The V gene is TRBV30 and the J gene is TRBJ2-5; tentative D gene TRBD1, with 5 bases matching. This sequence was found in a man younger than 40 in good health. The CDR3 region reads CAWSVGPGSETQYF. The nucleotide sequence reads TGTGCCTGGAGTGTGGGGCCCGGTTCCGAGACCCAGTACTTC.